This passage covers 20 T cell receptor beta chains from one sample sequenced in a study of shared clonotypes between healthy human individuals. Data came from immunoSEQ multiplex PCR; TCRdb stores just in-frame clones and leaves some out. The data hold 1.6 million or so clones, with approximately 98.5% observed a single time. The sequenced sample consisted of naive CD4+ T cells sorted from blood. The subset: CD45RA+ positively selected. Every receptor here comes from a man aged 30-40 years in good health.

The CDR3 nucleotides read TGTGCCAGCATGGGGGCGGGAGGGTCGTACAACAATGAGCAGTTCTTC. As protein: CASMGAGGSYNNEQFF. The chain uses TRBV6-6 and TRBJ2-1; TRBD2 matches at 9 bases. V gave up 7 bases and J gave up 5 bases; unmatched junction bases: 12. Germline values: CDR1 MNHNY, CDR2 SVGAGI (reference sequence). This CDR3 is built from 16 residues.

V is TRBV27 and J is TRBJ2-3; D unclear. Trimming removed 6 bases from V and 0 bases from J, with 10 bases in between. Germline CDR1 and CDR2: MNHEY and SMNVEV (reference sequence). The CDR3 length is 14 residues. The CDR3 reads CASRVGPSTDTQYF. The CDR3, as DNA: TGTGCCAGCAGAGTAGGACCTAGCACAGATACGCAGTATTTT.

CDR3 DNA: TGCAGCGTTGCGCTCAGTCTCCAAGAGACCCAGTACTTC. Encoded protein: CSVALSLQETQYF. This chain connects TRBV29-1 to TRBJ2-5; D remains ambiguous. This CDR3 is 13 amino acids long. V lost 4 bases and J lost 1, with 10 bases in between. CDR1 and CDR2 (germline): SQVTM, ANQGSEA.

The chain uses TRBV7-9 and TRBJ1-5; 11 nucleotides align to TRBD1. The CDR3 totals 16 residues. Germline V gives CDR1 SEHNR, CDR2 FQNEAQ (reference sequence). Germline trimming cut 0 bases from V and 4 bases from J; bases unmatched to any gene: 2. The CDR3 reads CASSLAGTGGNQPQHF. DNA of the CDR3: TGTGCCAGCAGCTTAGCCGGGACAGGGGGTAATCAGCCCCAGCATTTT.

This chain links TRBV5-1 with TRBJ2-5; TRBD2 aligns across 7 bases. Germline V lookup: CDR1 SGHRS, CDR2 YFSETQ. The CDR3 totals 15 residues. With 0 bases clipped from V and 3 bases from J, the junction kept 5 bases outside the gene matches. CDR3 amino acids: CASSLALAAEETQYF. The CDR3 DNA reads as TGCGCCAGCAGCTTGGCTCTAGCGGCCGAAGAGACCCAGTACTTC.

The genes are TRBV10-2 and TRBJ2-7; no reliable D call. This CDR3 contains 11 residues. The V and J ends lost 7 bases and 3 bases respectively, with 7 bases between them. Germline CDR1 is WSHSY and CDR2 is SAAADI. CDR3 in amino acids: CASTSLYEQYF. The CDR3 bases are TGCGCCAGCACGTCTCTCTACGAGCAGTACTTC.

As DNA, the CDR3 is TGTGCCAGCAGCTTACCCGGATCTGGAAACACCATATATTTT. As protein: CASSLPGSGNTIYF. The chain employs TRBV11-2 and TRBJ1-3; D uncertain. This CDR3 is 14 amino acids long. Trimming stripped 2 bases from V and 1 base from J, with 6 bases between. CDR1 SGHAT and CDR2 FQNNGV come from the germline V gene.

V usage is TRBV5-1 and J usage is TRBJ2-7; 7 bases align to TRBD1. The CDR3 is 14 residues long. Germline assignment: CDR1 SGHRS and CDR2 YFSETQ. V shed 8 bases and J 2 bases; nucleotides not matched to a gene: 10. CDR3: CASSRDSQPYEQYF. The CDR3 region has the DNA TGCGCCAGTTCACGGGACAGTCAACCCTACGAGCAGTACTTC.

The chain uses TRBV28 and TRBJ2-7; D is uncertain. Per the germline V gene, CDR1 is MDHEN and CDR2 is SYDVKM. The ends were cut back, 6 bases at V and 0 bases at J, with 15 bases in the middle. The CDR3 is 15 residues long. CDR3 nucleotide sequence: TGTGCCAGCAGCCCCACCAGCCGCAGCTCCTACGAGCAGTACTTC. This translates into CASSPTSRSSYEQYF.

The genes are TRBV28 and TRBJ1-2; D perhaps matches TRBD1 (6 bases). The V and J ends lost 7 bases and 3 bases respectively, with 12 bases between them. The CDR3 sequence is 13 residues long. Germline CDR1 and CDR2: MDHEN and SYDVKM. The CDR3 coding sequence is TGTGCCAGCAAGGGGGGGGCCTACTATGGCTACACCTTC. Protein: CASKGGAYYGYTF.

The chain joins TRBV28 to TRBJ2-4; weak D call: TRBD1 (6 bases). CDR3 size: 13 residues. The V end was cut by 5 bases, the J end by 3 bases, with 8 bases between. Germline CDR1 reads MDHEN; CDR2 reads SYDVKM. In DNA form, the CDR3 reads TGTGCCAGCAGTACAGGGTTCAAAAACATTCAGTACTTC. As protein: CASSTGFKNIQYF.

This clone was counted once. The genes are TRBV15 and TRBJ1-5, with D unclear. CDR1 and CDR2 (germline): LNHNV, YYDKDF (reference sequence). The CDR3 has 13 amino acids. Trimming removed 0 bases from V and 9 bases from J, with 9 bases in between. The CDR3 spells CATSRDHGWPQHF. In DNA, the CDR3 is TGTGCCACCAGCAGAGATCATGGGTGGCCCCAGCATTTT.

Remarks on this clone: Distinct nucleotide sequences in the sample also encode this CDR3. The CDR3 sequence is CASSISVYGYTF. DNA of the CDR3: TGTGCCAGTAGTATTTCAGTCTATGGCTACACCTTC. The chain combines TRBV19 with TRBJ1-2; D is ambiguous. The CDR3 sequence is 12 residues long. Germline lookup yields CDR1 LNHDA and CDR2 SQIVND (reference sequence). Trimming cost V 3 bases and J 4 bases, with 6 bases left between them.

The chain is built from TRBV4-2 and TRBJ2-1; 7 nucleotides align to TRBD2. Looked up from germline, CDR1 is LGHNA and CDR2 is YNFKEQ. V lost 2 bases and J lost 4; bases outside the gene matches: 11. This CDR3 is 17 amino acids long. The CDR3 protein is CASSQQTGTMGYNEQFF. CDR3 DNA sequence: TGTGCCAGCAGCCAACAAACCGGGACTATGGGGTACAATGAGCAGTTCTTC.

This clone was detected only once. This rearrangement joins TRBV5-4 to TRBJ2-1, with unresolved D. CDR3 length equals 14 residues. V was clipped by 1 base and J by 1 base, with 6 bases between them. The germline gives CDR1 SGHNT, CDR2 YYREEE (reference sequence). The CDR3 loop reads CASSLKPSYNEQFF. CDR3 DNA sequence: TGTGCCAGCAGCTTGAAACCATCCTACAATGAGCAGTTCTTC.

The rearrangement joins TRBV7-8 to TRBJ2-7, with TRBD2 identical over 9 bases. CDR1 and CDR2 from the germline V gene are SGHVS and FQNEAQ. The CDR3 is 17 amino acids. The trim removed 4 bases at V and 5 bases at J, leaving 15 bases unmatched. The DNA of the CDR3 is TGTGCCAGCAGCTCCCTAATAAGCGGGACTAGCCCCCACGAGCAGTACTTC. It translates to CASSSLISGTSPHEQYF.

The chain links TRBV5-8 to TRBJ2-4, with a weak D call TRBD2 (6 bases). V shed 7 bases and J shed 7 bases, with 18 bases lying between them. The V gene's germline CDR1 is SGHTS and CDR2 YDEGEE. This CDR3 is 14 amino acids long. The CDR3 DNA follows: TGTGCCAGCTCTCTTCAGACTAGTTGGAACATTCAGTACTTC. It codes for CASSLQTSWNIQYF.

The chain recombines TRBV15 with TRBJ1-1; TRBD1 matches 7 bases. Germline values: CDR1 LNHNV, CDR2 YYDKDF (reference sequence). With V trimmed by 1 base and J by 10 bases, 9 bases remained unmatched. The length of the CDR3 is 14 residues. CDR3 sequence reads: CATSRVGGGGSAFF. CDR3 bases: TGTGCCACCAGCAGAGTGGGAGGGGGCGGTTCAGCTTTCTTT.

The chain uses TRBV9 and TRBJ2-5; D may be TRBD1 (6 bases). The V end was cut by 3 bases, the J end by 2 bases, with 11 bases between. Germline V gene data show CDR1 as SGDLS and CDR2 as YYNGEE. The CDR3 is 14 amino acids. The CDR3, as DNA: TGTGCCAGCAGCGGAGGGGGTTCTCAAGAGACCCAGTACTTC. Residues: CASSGGGSQETQYF. Together with reference TRBV9 and TRBJ2-5, the CDR3 gives the full variable domain: DSGVTQTPKHLITATGQRVTLRCSPRSGDLSVYWYQQSLDQGLQFLIQYYNGEERAKGNILERFSAQQFPDLHSELNLSSLELGDSALYFCASSGGGSQETQYFGPGTRLLVL.

For the CDR3, the DNA is TGTGCCAGCAGCAGAGGGGCCCTAGAGACCCAGTACTTC. This codes for CASSRGALETQYF. The chain has TRBV11-3 and TRBJ2-5; D possibly uses TRBD1 or TRBD2 (5 bases each). V was trimmed by 5 bases and J by 4 bases, leaving 11 bases between them. Germline assignment: CDR1 SGHNT and CDR2 YENEEA. This CDR3 contains 13 residues.